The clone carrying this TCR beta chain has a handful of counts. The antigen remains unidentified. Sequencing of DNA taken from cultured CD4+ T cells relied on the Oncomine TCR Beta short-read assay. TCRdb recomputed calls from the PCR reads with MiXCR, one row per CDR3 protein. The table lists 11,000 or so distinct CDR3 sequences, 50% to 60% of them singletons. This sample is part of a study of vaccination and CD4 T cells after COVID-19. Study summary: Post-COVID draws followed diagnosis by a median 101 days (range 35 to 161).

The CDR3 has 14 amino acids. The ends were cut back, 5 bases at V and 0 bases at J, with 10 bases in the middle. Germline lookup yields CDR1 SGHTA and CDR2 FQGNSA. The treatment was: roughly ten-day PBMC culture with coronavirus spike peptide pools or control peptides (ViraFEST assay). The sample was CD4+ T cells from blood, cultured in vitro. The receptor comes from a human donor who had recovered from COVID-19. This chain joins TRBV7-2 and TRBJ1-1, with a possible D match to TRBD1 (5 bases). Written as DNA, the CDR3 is TGTGCCAGCAGCGTGGGACCTTTGAACACTGAAGCTTTCTTT. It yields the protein CASSVGPLNTEAFF.